This T cell receptor beta chain came from a study of shared clonotypes between healthy human individuals. Regarding the study as a whole: It was observed that roughly 5.4% of naive CD4 clonotypes were shared across a handful of donors. Compared with clonotypes that all four donors shared, non-shared clonotypes had lower generation probabilities.

Naivety among CD8 cells was defined by CD45RO negativity and positive CCR7 selection, thereby excluding terminally differentiated effector memory CD45RA+ cells. The protocol was immunoSEQ multiplex PCR, while the TCRdb copy is restricted to in-frame clones and leaves out a portion. Found here are about 2 million clones, about 95% of them singletons; the top ten hold 0.95% to 1.5%. With 3 bases removed from V and 0 bases from J, the gap between germline ends came to 9 bases. CDR3 size: 15 residues. Per germline, CDR1 KGHSH and CDR2 LQKENI. A note on this clone: What it recognizes is unknown.

The sequencing sample was made of naive CD8+ T cells sorted from blood. V is TRBV18 and J is TRBJ2-1; the D gene is possibly TRBD2 (5 bases). This clonotype was obtained from a man aged 18 to 30 in good health. CDR3 bases: TGTGCCAGCTCACCGGAAGGGAGCTCCTACAATGAGCAGTTCTTC. Amino acids: CASSPEGSSYNEQFF.